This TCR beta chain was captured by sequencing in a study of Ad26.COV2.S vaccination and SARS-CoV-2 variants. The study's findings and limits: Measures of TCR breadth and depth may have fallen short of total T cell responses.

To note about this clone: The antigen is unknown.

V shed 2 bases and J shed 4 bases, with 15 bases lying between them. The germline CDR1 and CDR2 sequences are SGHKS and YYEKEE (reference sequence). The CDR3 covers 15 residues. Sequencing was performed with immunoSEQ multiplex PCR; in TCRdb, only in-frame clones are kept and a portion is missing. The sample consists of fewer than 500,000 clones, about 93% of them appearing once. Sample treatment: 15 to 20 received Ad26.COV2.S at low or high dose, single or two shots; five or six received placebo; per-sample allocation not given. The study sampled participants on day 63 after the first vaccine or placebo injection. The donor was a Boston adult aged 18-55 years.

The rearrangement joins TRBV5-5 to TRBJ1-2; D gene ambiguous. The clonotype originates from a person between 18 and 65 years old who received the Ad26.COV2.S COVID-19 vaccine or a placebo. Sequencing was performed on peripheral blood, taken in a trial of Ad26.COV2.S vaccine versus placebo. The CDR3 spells CASSLLDGWGYGYTF. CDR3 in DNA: TGTGCCAGCAGCTTACTGGACGGGTGGGGCTATGGCTACACCTTC.